This TCR beta chain was captured in a study of cytomegalovirus exposure and HLA in healthy donors. To note about this clone: Its antigen is currently unknown.

Study-wide findings and caveats: The authors considered a cluster of highly shared sequence variants likely to be a sequencing artifact. Reports described diagnosis of cytomegalovirus status by the classifier as highly specific and sensitive.

The PCR had 60 Vbeta and 13 Jbeta primers. TCRdb keeps only in-frame clones here, not all; method: immunoSEQ multiplex PCR. The data contain 43,000 or so clones, 50% to 75% of them singletons. The TCR sequence derives from a human donor in good health. Sequencing was done on a sample of PBMCs.

The CDR3 loop is CASSLGQAYGYTF. CDR3 bases: TGTGCCAGCAGCTTGGGACAGGCCTATGGCTACACCTTC. The chain links TRBV11-2 to TRBJ1-2; 8 nucleotides align to TRBD1. The CDR3 totals 13 residues. CDR1 SGHAT and CDR2 FQNNGV come from the germline V gene. J was trimmed by 4 bases and V by 3 bases; bases with no gene match: 1. Looking up the rest from reference TRBV11-2 and TRBJ1-2 gives the full variable domain: EAGVAQSPRYKIIEKRQSVAFWCNPISGHATLYWYQQILGQGPKLLIQFQNNGVVDDSQLPKDRFSAERLKGVDSTLKIQPAKLEDSAVYLCASSLGQAYGYTFGSGTRLTVV.